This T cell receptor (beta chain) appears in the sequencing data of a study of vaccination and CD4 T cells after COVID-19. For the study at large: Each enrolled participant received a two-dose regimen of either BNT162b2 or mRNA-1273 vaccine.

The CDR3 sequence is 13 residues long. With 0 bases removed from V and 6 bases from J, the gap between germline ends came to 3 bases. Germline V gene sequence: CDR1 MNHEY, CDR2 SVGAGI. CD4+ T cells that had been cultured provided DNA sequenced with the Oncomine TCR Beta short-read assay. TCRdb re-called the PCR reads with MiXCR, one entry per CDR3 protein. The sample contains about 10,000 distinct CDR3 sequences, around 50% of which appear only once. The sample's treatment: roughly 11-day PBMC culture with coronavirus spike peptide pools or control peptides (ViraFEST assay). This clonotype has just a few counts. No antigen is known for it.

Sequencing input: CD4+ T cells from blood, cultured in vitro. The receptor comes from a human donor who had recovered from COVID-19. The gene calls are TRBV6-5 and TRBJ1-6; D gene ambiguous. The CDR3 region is CASSYSTNSPLHF. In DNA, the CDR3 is TGTGCCAGCAGTTACTCGACTAATTCACCCCTCCACTTT.